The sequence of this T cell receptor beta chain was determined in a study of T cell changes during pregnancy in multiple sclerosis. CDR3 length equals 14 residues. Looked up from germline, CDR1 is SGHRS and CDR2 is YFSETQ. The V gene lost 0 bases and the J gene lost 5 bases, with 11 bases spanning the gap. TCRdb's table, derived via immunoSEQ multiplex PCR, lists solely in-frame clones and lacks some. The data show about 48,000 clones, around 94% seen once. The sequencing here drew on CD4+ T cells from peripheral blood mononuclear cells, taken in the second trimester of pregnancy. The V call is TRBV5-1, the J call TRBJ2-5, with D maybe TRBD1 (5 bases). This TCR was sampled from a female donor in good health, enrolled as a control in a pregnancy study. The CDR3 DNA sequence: TGCGCCAGCAGCTTGGAGGGGATTCCGGAGACCCAGTACTTC. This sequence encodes CASSLEGIPETQYF.